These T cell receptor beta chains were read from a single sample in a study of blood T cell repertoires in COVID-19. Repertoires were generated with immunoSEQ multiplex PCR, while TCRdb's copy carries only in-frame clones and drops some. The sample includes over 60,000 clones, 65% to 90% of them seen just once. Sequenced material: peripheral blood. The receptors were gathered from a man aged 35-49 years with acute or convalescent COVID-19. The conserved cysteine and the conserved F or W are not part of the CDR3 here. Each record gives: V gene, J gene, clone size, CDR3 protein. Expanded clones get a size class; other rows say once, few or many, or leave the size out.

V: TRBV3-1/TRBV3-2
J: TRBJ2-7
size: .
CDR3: ASSQVGTGKKTYEQY

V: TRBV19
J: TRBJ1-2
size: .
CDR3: ASRAFSSANYGYT

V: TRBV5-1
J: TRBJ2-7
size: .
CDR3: ASSRGQRYEQY

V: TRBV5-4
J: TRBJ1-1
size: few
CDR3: ASSLMWGQGTEAF

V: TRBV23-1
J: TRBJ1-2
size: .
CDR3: ASSQAYRGSLYGYT

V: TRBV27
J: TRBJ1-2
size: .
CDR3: ASSFGWGRNYGYT

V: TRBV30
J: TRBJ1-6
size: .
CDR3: AWSVPGQGGRNSPLH

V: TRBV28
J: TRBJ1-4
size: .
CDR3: ASSLVRGANEKLF

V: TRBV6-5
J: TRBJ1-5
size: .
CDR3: ASRNTGGVNEPQH

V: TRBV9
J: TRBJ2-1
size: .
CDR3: ASSVDSRGEGTSYNEQF

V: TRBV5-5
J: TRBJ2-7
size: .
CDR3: ASSRPGQGGQY

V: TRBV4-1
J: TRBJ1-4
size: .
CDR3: ASSQVRDSGIKEKLF

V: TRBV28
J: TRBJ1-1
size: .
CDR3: ASSFRGGMNTEAF

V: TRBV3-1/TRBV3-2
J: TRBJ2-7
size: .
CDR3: ASSPSGASYEQY

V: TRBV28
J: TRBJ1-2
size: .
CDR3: ASNTGDYGYT

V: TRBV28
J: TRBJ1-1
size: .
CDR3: ASSLGQGITEAF

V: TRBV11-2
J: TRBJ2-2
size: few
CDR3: ASQVTANTGELF

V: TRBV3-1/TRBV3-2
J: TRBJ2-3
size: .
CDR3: ASRPSGASTDTQY

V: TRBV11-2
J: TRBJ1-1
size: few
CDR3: ASSPTALNTEAF

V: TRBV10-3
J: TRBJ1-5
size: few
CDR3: AISERGIGTDGNQPQH

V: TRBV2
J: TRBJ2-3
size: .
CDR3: ASSEAIAGDYTQY

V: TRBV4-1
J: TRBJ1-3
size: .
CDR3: ASSQAHESTIY

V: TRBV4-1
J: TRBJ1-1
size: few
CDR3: ASSQQQGNTEAF

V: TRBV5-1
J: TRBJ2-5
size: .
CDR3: ASSLGPRGSTQETQY

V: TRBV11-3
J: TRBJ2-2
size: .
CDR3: ASSFELADTVELF

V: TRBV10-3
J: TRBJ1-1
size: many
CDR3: AIGQGTLGTEAF